Listed below are T cell receptor beta chains from one sample, sequenced in a study of cytomegalovirus exposure and HLA in healthy donors. Produced via immunoSEQ multiplex PCR; TCRdb's table is partial and in-frame only. This table has some 120,000 clones, around 70% appearing once. The sequenced material came from PBMCs. These receptors all come from a man between 35 and 55 years old in good health and CMV-seropositive. Both conserved end residues are part of each CDR3. D genes are given only for firm matches. A row's size may be missing; if present it is once, few, many or a size class.

clone_size	j_call	d_call	v_call	cdr3_nt	cdr3_aa
few	TRBJ1-5	TRBD1	TRBV11-3	TGTGCCAGCAGCGCAACCGGGACAGGGGCGAATCAGCCCCAGCATTTT	CASSATGTGANQPQHF
few	TRBJ1-3	TRBD1	TRBV6-5	TGTGCCAGCAGTTATCGGGACAGGGAGAACACCATATATTTT	CASSYRDRENTIYF
-	TRBJ2-7	TRBD2	TRBV19	TGTGCCAGCGCGAATAGCGGGAGGCGGATGGGAGAAGGGTACGAGCAGTACTTC	CASANSGRRMGEGYEQYF
-	TRBJ2-5	TRBD2	TRBV7-9	TGTGCCAGCAGCTGGGCCGGACTAGCGGGAGAAGAGACCCAGTACTTC	CASSWAGLAGEETQYF
-	TRBJ2-7	TRBD1	TRBV27	TGTGCCAGCAGTTATGGGACAGCCTTAAATTACGAGCAGTACTTC	CASSYGTALNYEQYF
-	TRBJ2-2	-	TRBV28	TGTGCCAGCAGTTCGGGGGTGGAGCTGTTTTTT	CASSSGVELFF
-	TRBJ2-7	-	TRBV6-1	TGTGCCAGCAGTGAGAACAGGCTAAGCTCCTACGAGCAGTACTTC	CASSENRLSSYEQYF
few	TRBJ2-4	TRBD1	TRBV6-1	TGTGCCAGCAGTGAGCCGGACAGGGCGGCCAAAAACATTCAGTACTTC	CASSEPDRAAKNIQYF
once	TRBJ1-4	TRBD1	TRBV19	TGTGCCAGTAGTATAGTACAGGGGGCAACTAATGAAAAACTGTTTTTT	CASSIVQGATNEKLFF
-	TRBJ1-1	-	TRBV5-1	TGCGCCAGCAGCATTACCGGGGACATAAGGACTGAAGCTTTCTTT	CASSITGDIRTEAFF
-	TRBJ2-1	-	TRBV11-2	TGTGCCAGCAGCTCCGACAGATACAATGAGCAGTTCTTC	CASSSDRYNEQFF
-	TRBJ1-3	-	TRBV6-5	TGTGCCAGCAGTTACTCGGGGACTTGGAACACCATATATTTT	CASSYSGTWNTIYF
-	TRBJ1-5	-	TRBV19	TGTGCCAGTACCCCTACTAGGGGCAATCAGCCCCAGCATTTT	CASTPTRGNQPQHF
once	TRBJ2-1	TRBD1	TRBV7-9	TGTGCCAGCAGCTCCTCCCCCGGGACAGGGAACTACAATGAGCAGTTCTTC	CASSSSPGTGNYNEQFF
few	TRBJ2-7	TRBD2	TRBV7-2	TGTGCCAGCAGCTGGGGGACTAGGGTCTACGAGCAGTACTTC	CASSWGTRVYEQYF
-	TRBJ1-5	-	TRBV6-1	TGTGCCAGCAGGCTACAGGTCTATAGCAATCAGCCCCAGCATTTT	CASRLQVYSNQPQHF
-	TRBJ2-5	-	TRBV5-8	TGTGCCAGCAGCTTGCGGTACAGAGACCAGGGGACCCAGTACTTC	CASSLRYRDQGTQYF
-	TRBJ2-1	-	TRBV11-2	TGTGCCAGCACCAACGAACGGGAGTTGAATGAGCAGTTCTTC	CASTNERELNEQFF
-	TRBJ2-5	-	TRBV13	TGTGCCAGCAGCTTAAGGGGAAACCAAGAGACCCAGTACTTC	CASSLRGNQETQYF
many	TRBJ2-7	-	TRBV30	TGTGCCTGGCGAACAGGGTCCAAACTTGACGAGCAGTACTTC	CAWRTGSKLDEQYF
few	TRBJ2-2	-	TRBV19	TGTGCCAGTAGTATACTGGGGGGGCCAGGCACCGGGGAGCTGTTTTTT	CASSILGGPGTGELFF
-	TRBJ1-4	TRBD1	TRBV30	TGTGCCTGGGGCGGAACAGGGGACGAAAAACTGTTTTTT	CAWGGTGDEKLFF
-	TRBJ1-1	-	TRBV11-3	TGTGCCAGCAGCTCACAGGGAAAGAGAGAAGCTTTCTTT	CASSSQGKREAFF
-	TRBJ2-1	TRBD2	TRBV5-6	TGTGCCAGCAGCTTGGGAGCGGGGGGTGAGCAGTTCTTC	CASSLGAGGEQFF
-	TRBJ2-3	TRBD2	TRBV7-8	TGTGCCAGCAGCCCACAGGGGGTCTTAGCGGGAGGACTCACAGATACGCAGTATTTT	CASSPQGVLAGGLTDTQYF
-	TRBJ1-5	-	TRBV19	TGTGCCAGTAGTATAGGGGGGGGGAGCAATCAGCCCCAGCATTTT	CASSIGGGSNQPQHF
-	TRBJ2-5	TRBD2	TRBV27	TGTGCCAGCAGTTTATCGGAGCGGGGGGGCCGTGAGACCCAGTACTTC	CASSLSERGGRETQYF
few	TRBJ2-7	-	TRBV27	TGTGCCAGCAGTAGCGTGGGGGCGTCCCGCTACGAGCAGTACTTC	CASSSVGASRYEQYF
-	TRBJ1-2	-	TRBV4-2	TGTGCCAGCAGCCAAGATTTAGGGACACGAGGCTACACCTTC	CASSQDLGTRGYTF
-	TRBJ2-7	-	TRBV27	TGTGCCAGCAGATCCCAGGGGACCTCCTACGAGCAGTACTTC	CASRSQGTSYEQYF
-	TRBJ1-2	-	TRBV19	TGTGCCAGTAGGGGCAGGGCGATCTATGGCTACACCTTC	CASRGRAIYGYTF
few	TRBJ2-7	-	TRBV19	TGTGCCAGTAGTATAGCGAAACAGGCCAGCGAGCAGTACTTC	CASSIAKQASEQYF
-	TRBJ1-1	-	TRBV5-4	TGTGCCAGCAGCTTCGGAGTGCCGGGGGGAGCTTTCTTT	CASSFGVPGGAFF